This passage covers 20 T cell receptor beta chains from one sample sequenced in a study of T cell clonotyping in hematopoietic cell transplantation. Profiled with immunoSEQ multiplex PCR; TCRdb holds only in-frame clones, not every one. The data show under 20,000 clones, 70% to 80% seen once. The time point denotes: recipient sample about 28 days before transplant, after cytoreduction. Specimen: peripheral blood mononuclear cells, collected before stem cell transplant. The receptors were sampled from a man aged 55-75 years with acute myeloid leukemia. Some clones in this sample may be carry-over from other donors' samples.

The rearrangement uses TRBV29-1 and TRBJ2-3, with TRBD2 matching 8 bases. Trimming at V came to 6 bases and at J to 2 bases, leaving 10 bases not matched to a gene. Germline CDR1 and CDR2: SQVTM and ANQGSEA. CDR3 size: 15 residues. Here the CDR3 DNA reads TGCAGCGTAACCGGACTAGCACGCGACACAGATACGCAGTATTTT. Residues: CSVTGLARDTDTQYF.

The V call is TRBV5-4, the J call TRBJ1-2, with 9 bases identical to TRBD1. V was pared by 3 bases and J by 4 bases, with 7 bases of the junction left unmatched. Per germline, CDR1 SGHNT and CDR2 YYREEE (reference sequence). The CDR3 contains 15 residues. The CDR3 nucleotides read TGTGCCAGCAGCTGGGACAGGGAGTTGGGCTATGGCTACACCTTC. Translated, it gives CASSWDRELGYGYTF.

The V and J genes are TRBV18 and TRBJ1-2; weak D call: TRBD1 (5 bases). V was shortened by 4 bases and J by 2 bases, with 17 bases between the two germline ends. The CDR3 consists of 16 residues. Germline CDR1 is KGHSH and CDR2 is LQKENI. Written as DNA, the CDR3 is TGTGCCAGCTCACTCGGCGGGACCACAAGGAACTATGGCTACACCTTC. Protein product: CASSLGGTTRNYGYTF.

J is TRBJ1-2 and V is TRBV27, with D uncertain. Trimming took 0 bases from V and 0 from J, leaving 14 bases between them. Germline CDR1 and CDR2: MNHEY and SMNVEV (reference sequence). The CDR3 has 17 amino acids. As DNA, the CDR3 is TGTGCCAGCAGTTTATCTTTGGGATCCGGGGCTAACTATGGCTACACCTTC. It yields the protein CASSLSLGSGANYGYTF.

The chain recombines TRBV6-5 with TRBJ1-5; a weak D match, TRBD1 (6 bases). Trimming shortened V by 2 bases and J by 4 bases, and 9 bases separated the two germline ends. From germline, CDR1 is MNHEY and CDR2 SVGAGI. This CDR3 has 14 amino acids. The CDR3 DNA sequence: TGTGCCAGCAGTTACGGGGGGGCGAATCAGCCCCAGCATTTT. As protein: CASSYGGANQPQHF.

The V call is TRBV7-6, the J call TRBJ2-1; TRBD1 matches at 8 bases. Germline trimming cut 4 bases from V and 12 bases from J; bases unmatched to any gene: 14. The germline V gene encodes CDR1 SGHVS and CDR2 FNYEAQ. There are 15 residues in the CDR3. The CDR3 DNA is TGTGCCAGCAGCTCACTCGGGACAGGCCCTTCTAGGCAGTTCTTC. This codes for CASSSLGTGPSRQFF.

This clone rates as medium-sized. The chain employs TRBV7-9 and TRBJ1-5; the match to TRBD1 covers 7 bases. The CDR3 extends over 16 amino acids. With V trimmed by 0 bases and J by 3 bases, 5 bases remained unmatched. Germline V lookup: CDR1 SEHNR, CDR2 FQNEAQ (reference sequence). CDR3 residues: CASSLAGQSLNQPQHF. The CDR3 coding sequence is TGTGCCAGCAGCTTAGCGGGACAGTCACTCAATCAGCCCCAGCATTTT.

This chain uses TRBV5-1 with TRBJ1-6; maybe TRBD1 (6 bases). Germline loops: CDR1 SGHRS, CDR2 YFSETQ. This CDR3 is built from 16 residues. Trimming stripped 0 bases from V and 5 bases from J, with 12 bases between. In nucleotides, the CDR3 is TGCGCCAGCAGCTTGGACTCGGGGGCGAATAATTCACCCCTCCACTTT. Its translation is CASSLDSGANNSPLHF.

The chain joins TRBV6-5 to TRBJ2-1; 7 bases fit TRBD2. The junction had 7 bases not matched to a gene; V was cut back by 6 bases and J by 5 bases. The germline V gene encodes CDR1 MNHEY and CDR2 SVGAGI. The CDR3 extends over 14 amino acids. CDR3 nucleotides: TGTGCCAGCAGCCCGGGACTAAGTAACAATGAGCAGTTCTTC. Amino acid sequence: CASSPGLSNNEQFF.

The CDR3 sequence: CASSSDRGNSPLHF. As DNA, the CDR3 is TGTGCCAGCAGCTCGGACAGGGGTAATTCACCCCTCCACTTT. The rearrangement uses TRBV5-6 and TRBJ1-6, with 9 positions matching TRBD1. The CDR3 contains 14 residues. The junction had 1 base not matched to a gene; V was cut back by 3 bases and J by 6 bases. Germline CDR1 SGHDT, CDR2 YYEEEE.

J is TRBJ2-7 and V is TRBV30; D possibly corresponds to TRBD1 (6 bases). Germline loops: CDR1 GTSNPN, CDR2 SVGIG (reference sequence). The CDR3 is made up of 15 amino acids. Trimming left V 5 bases short and J 7 bases short, with 24 bases between. The CDR3 here is CAWGSWGTRSSEQYF. The CDR3 DNA reads as TGTGCCTGGGGTTCATGGGGGACACGATCGTCTGAGCAGTACTTC.

The CDR3 reads CASSEWEGANYGYTF. CDR3 nucleotides: TGTGCCAGCAGTGAATGGGAGGGGGCTAACTATGGCTACACCTTC. J is TRBJ1-2 and V is TRBV2; D perhaps matches TRBD1 (6 bases). V was clipped by 2 bases and J by 0 bases, with 10 bases between them. The CDR3 is made up of 15 amino acids. Germline values: CDR1 SNHLY, CDR2 FYNNEI.

The V gene is TRBV4-2, the J gene TRBJ1-6; possible D gene TRBD1, 6 bases. V lost 0 bases to trimming and J lost 0 bases, with 12 bases between them. This CDR3 is built from 18 residues. CDR1 and CDR2 from the germline V gene are LGHNA and YNFKEQ. The CDR3 coding sequence is TGTGCCAGCAGCCAAGATCTTCAAGGGGGCTCCTATAATTCACCCCTCCACTTT. Translating it yields CASSQDLQGGSYNSPLHF.

V is TRBV29-1 and J is TRBJ1-5, with TRBD1 identical over 9 bases. The germline V gene has CDR1 SQVTM and CDR2 ANQGSEA. CDR3 length equals 15 residues. V dropped 4 bases and J dropped 4; count of bases not matched to a gene: 8. The CDR3 coding sequence is TGCAGCGTTGTAGTGGGACAGGGATATAATCAGCCCCAGCATTTT. Amino acids: CSVVVGQGYNQPQHF. Based on the CDR3 plus reference TRBV29-1 and TRBJ1-5, the full variable domain is SAVISQKPSRDICQRGTSLTIQCQVDSQVTMMFWYRQQPGQSLTLIATANQGSEATYESGFVIDKFPISRPNLTFSTLTVSNMSPEDSSIYLCSVVVGQGYNQPQHFGDGTRLSIL.

The J gene is TRBJ2-2, the V gene TRBV29-1, with D tentatively TRBD1 (6 bases). Germline lookup yields CDR1 SQVTM and CDR2 ANQGSEA. The CDR3 spans 13 residues. V gave up 7 bases and J gave up 6 bases, with 15 bases separating them. CDR3 residues: CSAPGQRAGELFF. CDR3 DNA: TGCAGCGCACCGGGACAAAGGGCCGGGGAGCTGTTTTTT.

The rearrangement links TRBV2 to TRBJ2-7; D possibly matches TRBD1 or TRBD2 (5 bases each). Germline CDR1 reads SNHLY; CDR2 reads FYNNEI. The V gene lost 5 bases and the J gene lost 5 bases, with 10 bases spanning the gap. This CDR3 spans 12 amino acids. The CDR3 reads CASSLQGHEQYF. Written as DNA, the CDR3 is TGTGCCAGCAGTTTGCAGGGACACGAGCAGTACTTC.

This CDR3 is CARSYITLNNSPLHF. CDR3 DNA: TGTGCCAGAAGCTACATTACCCTGAATAATTCACCCCTCCACTTT. The chain carries TRBV5-3 and TRBJ1-6, with D unclear. TRBV5-3 belongs to the ORF category, with a function that is uncertain. The CDR3 is made up of 15 amino acids. Trimming removed 3 bases from V and 5 bases from J, with 12 bases in between.

In DNA form, the CDR3 reads TGTGCCAGCAGCCGACGTCCCGGGACTAGCGGGGGCGCCGGGGAGCTGTTTTTT. This encodes CASSRRPGTSGGAGELFF. The chain couples TRBV4-2 to TRBJ2-2, with 14 bases identical to TRBD2. The CDR3 sequence is 18 residues long. Germline V gene sequence: CDR1 LGHNA, CDR2 YNFKEQ. With V trimmed by 4 bases and J by 6 bases, 10 bases remained unmatched.

This sequence joins TRBV6-5 and TRBJ1-1; 7 bases are a match to TRBD1. Trimming removed 10 bases from V and 1 base from J; junction bases left unmatched: 9. Germline CDR1 and CDR2: MNHEY and SVGAGI. This CDR3 has 14 residues. The DNA of the CDR3 is TGTGCCACCATGATAGGGACAGAGAACACTGAAGCTTTCTTT. Translated, it gives CATMIGTENTEAFF.

This chain connects TRBV7-6 to TRBJ2-7, with D possibly TRBD1 on 5 matching bases. The CDR3 consists of 14 residues. Trimming took 5 bases from V and 4 from J, leaving 15 bases between them. CDR1 is SGHVS, CDR2 FNYEAQ, per germline. The CDR3 protein is CASSPRETQYEQYF. CDR3 bases: TGTGCCAGCAGCCCCAGGGAAACTCAATACGAGCAGTACTTC.